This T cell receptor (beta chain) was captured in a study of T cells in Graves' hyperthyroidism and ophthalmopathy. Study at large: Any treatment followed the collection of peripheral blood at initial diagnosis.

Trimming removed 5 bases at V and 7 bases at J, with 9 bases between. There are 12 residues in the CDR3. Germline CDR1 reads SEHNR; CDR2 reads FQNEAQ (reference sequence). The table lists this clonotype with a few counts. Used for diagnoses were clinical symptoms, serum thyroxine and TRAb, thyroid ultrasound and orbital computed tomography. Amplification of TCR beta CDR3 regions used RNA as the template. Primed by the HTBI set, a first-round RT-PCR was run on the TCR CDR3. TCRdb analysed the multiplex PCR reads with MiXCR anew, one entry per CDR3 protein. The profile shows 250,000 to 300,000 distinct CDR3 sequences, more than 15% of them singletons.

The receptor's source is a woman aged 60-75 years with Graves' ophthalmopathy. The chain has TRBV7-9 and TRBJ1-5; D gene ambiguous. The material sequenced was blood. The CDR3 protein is CASSISGQPQHF. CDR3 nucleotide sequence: TGTGCCAGCAGCATCTCAGGACAGCCCCAGCATTTT.